This T cell receptor (beta chain) comes out of a study of blood T cells in healthy people across ages. Per the germline V gene, CDR1 is SGHKS and CDR2 is YYEKEE (reference sequence). V lost 4 bases to trimming and J lost 1 base, with 13 bases between them. The CDR3 is 15 residues long. Sample-barcoded 5' priming and a J-beta primer mix drove a second PCR of about 6 to 12 cycles. TCRdb re-derived calls from the 5' RACE reads in MiXCR, one entry per CDR3 protein. Of 380,000 or so distinct CDR3 sequences in the sample, about 55% were seen once. In each sample, at least 6.5 million PBMCs were isolated. This clonotype showed up just a few times.

Specimen: blood. The TCR sequence derives from a man aged 55 to 70 in good health. V gene TRBV5-5 combines with J gene TRBJ2-3, with TRBD1 as a possible D gene (5 bases). CDR3 in DNA: TGTGCCAGCAGCCTGCAGGGTGGGGGCACAGATACGCAGTATTTT. It specifies CASSLQGGGTDTQYF.